This passage covers 13 T cell receptor beta chains from one sample sequenced in a study of tumor-infiltrating lymphocytes in primary liver carcinoma. It was from about 19-30 mg of unsorted bulk tissue that RNA and DNA were co-extracted. Synthesis of TCR beta cDNA was carried out from approximately 0.55 ug total RNA with a constant-region primer. Each TCR beta library was derived from three nested multiplex PCR rounds that employed slightly modified ARM-PCR. The first two PCR rounds used TRBV1-TRBV30 forward primers with a C-beta reverse primer, about 10 cycles each. TCRdb independently ran MiXCR on the multiplex PCR reads; one entry per CDR3 protein. This table has tens of thousands of distinct CDR3 sequences, about 75% appearing once. Material: tumor-adjacent normal liver tissue. These receptors originate from a woman aged 25-40 years with primary liver carcinoma and hepatitis B virus infection.

This clonotype was detected only a few times. The chain couples TRBV15 to TRBJ2-3; 7 bases match TRBD2. Per germline, CDR1 LNHNV and CDR2 YYDKDF (reference sequence). The CDR3 sequence is 16 residues long. With V trimmed by 3 bases and J by 2 bases, 8 bases remained unmatched. The CDR3 here is CATSSSAGTPTDTQYF. CDR3 bases: TGTGCCACCAGCAGTTCAGCGGGAACCCCCACAGATACGCAGTATTTT.

A word on this clonotype: The junction departs from the called germline gene at one end, perhaps through a read error. This rearrangement joins TRBV6-2 or TRBV6-3 to TRBJ2-5; D may be TRBD1 or TRBD2 (6 bases each). There are 13 residues in the CDR3. Germline V gene data show CDR1 as MNHEY and CDR2 as SVGEGT. The CDR3 DNA follows: TGTGCCAACAGTAGGGGGACTGAAGAGACCCAGTACTTC. This encodes CANSRGTEETQYF.

A remark on this clonotype: This may stem from a read error, because a much larger clone lies one nucleotide away. J is TRBJ2-2 and V is TRBV5-1; weak D call: TRBD2 (5 bases). V dropped 1 base and J dropped 2 bases, with 9 bases sitting between them. The germline CDR1 and CDR2 sequences are SGHRS and YFSETQ. The CDR3 has 15 residues. The CDR3 sequence: CASSLNSVNTGELFF. CDR3 coding DNA: TGCGCCAGCAGCTTGAATAGCGTCAACACCGGGGAGCTGTTTTTT.

On this clonotype itself: The conserved closing phenylalanine or tryptophan is absent in this CDR3, likely reflecting a read error. V usage is TRBV4-2 and J usage is TRBJ2-7; no reliable D call. Germline loops: CDR1 LGHNA, CDR2 YNFKEQ. This CDR3 has 16 amino acids. CDR3 protein: CISSQDGGGASYEQYS. The CDR3 nucleotides read TGTATCAGCAGCCAAGATGGTGGCGGCGCTTCCTACGAGCAGTACTCC.

The sample holds many counts of this clonotype. The rearrangement joins TRBV4-2 to TRBJ1-6; D is ambiguous. The V gene lost 1 base and the J gene lost 12 bases, with 10 bases spanning the gap. Germline V CDR1 and CDR2: LGHNA, YNFKEQ. The CDR3 extends over 13 amino acids. This CDR3 reads CASSQGLGEPLHF. In DNA, the CDR3 is TGTGCCAGCAGCCAAGGTTTGGGCGAACCCCTCCACTTT.

Note on this clonotype: The junction differs from germline at one of its ends, possibly a read error. V is TRBV6-5 and J is TRBJ1-6; no firm D call. Germline CDR1 MNHEY, CDR2 SVGAGI. This CDR3 is 14 amino acids long. CDR3 bases: TGTGCCGGCAGTTATGCGAGGGCCCAATCACCCCTCCACTTT. This codes for CAGSYARAQSPLHF.

In this sample, this clonotype turned up many times. The V and J genes are TRBV28 and TRBJ2-2; D not resolved. V was cut by 6 bases and J by 9 bases, with 8 bases left in between. CDR3 length: 11 amino acids. CDR1 and CDR2 from the germline V gene are MDHEN and SYDVKM. The CDR3 is CASSDAWELFF. CDR3 DNA: TGTGCCAGCAGCGATGCTTGGGAGCTGTTTTTT.

As regards this clonotype: This may arise from a read error, as a much more abundant clone is one base away. The chain combines TRBV29-1 with TRBJ2-4; TRBD2 is a possible D gene (5 bases). Per the germline V gene, CDR1 is SQVTM and CDR2 is ANQGSEA. CDR3 length equals 15 residues. The CDR3 protein is CNVERVGNNKTIQYF. CDR3 DNA sequence: TGCAACGTTGAGAGGGTCGGCAACAACAAAACCATTCAGTACTTC. Full variable domain (outside the CDR3, taken from reference TRBV29-1 and TRBJ2-4): SAVISQKPSRDICQRGTSLTIQCQVDSQVTMMFWYRQQPGQSLTLIATANQGSEATYESGFVIDKFPISRPNLTFSTLTVSNMSPEDSSIYLCNVERVGNNKTIQYFGAGTRLSVL.

The rearrangement joins TRBV5-4 to TRBJ2-1; D possibly uses TRBD1 or TRBD2 (6 bases each). Deletions cut 7 bases from V and 8 bases from J, with 22 bases between. The V gene's germline CDR1 is SGHNT and CDR2 YYREEE (reference sequence). The CDR3 length is 15 residues. CDR3 bases: TGTGCCAGCTGCCCAGAGGGGGGAGACCTTTATGAGCAGTTCTTC. Translated, it gives CASCPEGGDLYEQFF.

About this clonotype: One end of the junction fails to match germline, which may point to a read error. The chain joins TRBV6-2 or TRBV6-3 to TRBJ2-7; no definite D call. This CDR3 has 15 residues. The germline V gene has CDR1 MNHEY and CDR2 SVGEGT. CDR3 in DNA: TGTACCAGCAGCCCCATTCCAAGGGTATCATACGAGCAGTACTTC. Protein product: CTSSPIPRVSYEQYF.

For this clonotype: No conserved phenylalanine or tryptophan ends this CDR3, so it is likely a read error. The DNA is left out, because the CDR3 cannot be placed on it with certainty; the CDR3 is given as TCRdb lists it. This chain joins TRBV11-2 and TRBJ2-5. The CDR3 is 13 amino acids long, termini counted. Germline CDR1 SGHAT, CDR2 FQNNGV. The chain's CDR3 is CASSWKEQETLYL.

Remarks on this clonotype: The junction shows a germline mismatch at one end, possibly a read error. The chain uses TRBV4-1 and TRBJ2-3; 10 bases map to TRBD2. The CDR3 loop spans 16 amino acids. Germline-derived CDR1 and CDR2 are MGHRA and YSYEKL. CDR3 sequence (DNA): TGCGCCAGTAGCCAAGAAGCACTAGCGGGGATGGATACGCAGTATTTT. Encoded protein: CASSQEALAGMDTQYF.

J is TRBJ2-5 and V is TRBV29-1; 8 bases are shared with TRBD1. In germline, CDR1 is SQVTM, CDR2 ANQGSEA. The CDR3 contains 14 residues. The CDR3 DNA follows: TGCAACTGGACGGGGACAGGCGGGAAAGAGACCCAGTACTTC. Its translation: CNWTGTGGKETQYF.